This entry describes one T cell receptor (beta chain). The antigen is undetermined. This specimen belongs to a study of T cell responses to AZD1222 COVID-19 vaccine. The CDR3 consists of 14 residues. Germline loops: CDR1 SQVTM, CDR2 ANQGSEA. Germline trimming cut 4 bases from V and 5 bases from J; bases unmatched to any gene: 4. Study-wide results and limits: Dominant CD4 TCR responses targeted spike regions 160-218 and 743-854. Following two doses of AZD1222, Spike-specific TCR breadth and depth rose. Nearly half of the spike-specific TCRs reportedly recognize variant regions that carry no mutations.

Sequenced by immunoSEQ multiplex PCR; TCRdb stores in-frame clones only, minus some. The data show more than 120,000 clones, with 70% to 90% seen just once and approximately 5% held by the top ten. This receptor was identified in an adult who received the AZD1222 COVID-19 vaccine. The specimen was peripheral blood, collected 28 days after the second AZD1222 dose. V and J are TRBV29-1 and TRBJ2-2, with 10 bases lining up with TRBD2. The CDR3 here is CSVASGGRTGELFF. The CDR3 DNA reads TGCAGCGTTGCTAGCGGGGGAAGAACCGGGGAGCTGTTTTTT.